In this sample, the clone carrying this T cell receptor beta chain turned up once. This sample stems from a study of T cells in Graves' hyperthyroidism and ophthalmopathy. Template material for amplifying TCR beta CDR3 regions consisted of RNA transcripts. Using the HTBI primer set, a first-round RT-PCR was run on the TCR CDR3. One entry per CDR3 protein, called by TCRdb with MiXCR from the multiplex PCR reads. The table includes more than 500,000 distinct CDR3 sequences, 40% to 50% detected once. The germline CDR1 and CDR2 sequences are SQVTM and ANQGSEA. V was pared by 5 bases and J by 8 bases, with 12 bases between. The CDR3 length is 11 residues. Clinical symptoms, serum thyroxine and TRAb, thyroid ultrasound and orbital computed tomography were used for the diagnoses.

This receptor was identified in an adult woman with Graves' disease, either hyperthyroidism or ophthalmopathy (not recorded which). The chain combines TRBV29-1 with TRBJ1-2; no clear D. Sequencing was carried out using peripheral blood or thyroid tissue (not recorded which). CDR3: CSVPRDRGYTF. The CDR3 DNA is TGCAGCGTTCCTAGGGATAGAGGCTACACCTTC. Complete variable domain (other parts from reference TRBV29-1 and TRBJ1-2): SAVISQKPSRDICQRGTSLTIQCQVDSQVTMMFWYRQQPGQSLTLIATANQGSEATYESGFVIDKFPISRPNLTFSTLTVSNMSPEDSSIYLCSVPRDRGYTFGSGTRLTVV.